By proportion, the clone carrying this T cell receptor (beta chain) is medium-sized. The data derive from a study of spatial heterogeneity in lung cancer. The time point was: sample taken at primary tumor resection. Samples were donated by 72 untreated early-stage non-small cell lung cancer patients. Sequencing was performed on whole RNA extracted from tumor and nontumor lung tissue, or from frozen PBMC, and the material was left unsorted. Germline loops: CDR1 ENHRY, CDR2 SYGVKD. Trimming at V came to 4 bases and at J to 4 bases, leaving 11 bases not matched to a gene. The CDR3 spans 16 residues. In TCRdb, the 5' RACE reads were re-called with MiXCR into one record per CDR3 protein. The table includes 3,000 to 4,000 distinct CDR3 sequences, about 3% detected once.

The chain joins TRBV10-3 to TRBJ1-1; 8 bases fit TRBD1. The origin of this receptor is a female donor with early-stage non-small cell lung cancer. The starting material was normal lung tissue next to the tumor, obtained at surgery. The CDR3, as DNA: TGTGCCATCAGTGCGCACAGGGGGGAAAGGGGCACTGAAGCTTTCTTT. This translates into CAISAHRGERGTEAFF.